This T cell receptor (beta chain) was obtained from a study of OX40 agonist ivuxolimab in advanced cancers. Context from the whole study: Ivuxolimab was a fully human IgG2 agonistic monoclonal antibody targeting the costimulatory receptor OX40 (CD134). Intravenous ivuxolimab was administered to patients every 2 weeks at six dose levels: 0.01, 0.1, 0.3, 1.5, 3 and 10 mg/kg. Among the 52 dose-escalation patients, some 20 had hepatocellular carcinoma, 15 or so melanoma, 9 renal cell carcinoma and 9 head and neck cancer. A male proportion of under 85% and a mean age of 60 years, ranging from 23 to 79, were recorded for the dose-escalation cohort. Patients were allowed to have had prior anti-PD-1, anti-PD-L1 or anti-CTLA-4 therapy, and approximately 37% of the dose-escalation patients had been treated with checkpoint inhibitors. Partial responses occurred in three dose-escalation patients, of whom one had hepatocellular carcinoma and two had cutaneous melanoma. The point of sequencing TCRbeta in the periphery was to test whether ivuxolimab changed TCR sequence diversity and drove clonal T-cell expansion. The paper reports the monotherapy dose-escalation portion (N of about 51 patients) of the phase I ivuxolimab trial.

General conclusions and limits of the study: After ivuxolimab, more expanded clones were found on average in CD8+ T cells than in CD4+ T cells. Low levels of normalized T-cell clonal expansion were also seen in some patients who did not respond. Partial responders in the 0.1-3.0 mg/kg groups had among the lowest normalized peripheral clonal expansion, especially among CD8+ T cells. At doses from 0.1 to 3.0 mg/kg, clonal expansion was seen in both CD4+ and CD8+ blood T cells between baseline and week 6. Which antigens the clonally expanded peripheral T cells were specific for was not determined.

As for this clone: Its recognized antigen is unknown. Base qualities are not provided; no much larger clone lies one nucleotide away.

Trimming at the junction amounts to 4 bases on V and 4 bases on J, and the germline ends lie 11 bases apart. As encoded in the germline V gene, CDR1 is SGHTA while CDR2 is FQGNSA. From its cysteine to its phenylalanine, the CDR3 spans 15 amino acids. Here the CDR3 DNA is all that survives: 45 bases in frame from base 1. For sequencing of the TCRbeta CDR3 region, genomic DNA was extracted from the sorted cells. The immunoSEQ Assay was used for sequencing of TCRbeta CDR3 regions. Imported from immuneACCESS, the table was reduced by TCRdb to in-frame sequences with V and J called. These copies leave out some clones; in studies compared against another copy, an unresolved V gene accounts for under half, and the cause of the remainder is not known. The table for this sample lists fewer than 70,000 clones; more than 75% of them were counted only once. Jointly, the top ten make up about 6.3% of the sample.

The trial excluded patients who had a history of autoimmune disease or were on systemic immunosuppression. In every dose cohort, peripheral blood was drawn for TCR sequencing at baseline, cycle 4 day 1, and cycle 7 day 1. Samples were obtained from an open-label, multicenter, first-in-human phase I dose-escalation trial of ivuxolimab. The trial enrolled adults with locally advanced or metastatic head and neck squamous cell, hepatocellular, melanoma or renal cell carcinoma. Before TCR sequencing, CD4+ T cells and CD8+ T cells from peripheral blood were sorted into separate populations. Recombination joined TRBV7-2 with TRBJ2-6, with the D gene uncertain. The source of this sequence is an adult with an advanced solid tumor such as melanoma, head and neck, liver or kidney cancer. This specimen consisted of CD4+ or CD8+ T cells sorted from blood, obtained in a trial of the OX40 agonist ivuxolimab. CDR3 protein: CASSSAVGGANVLTF. At the DNA level, the sequence is TGTGCCAGCAGCTCGGCCGTTGGCGGGGCCAACGTCCTGACTTTC.